The 17 T cell receptor beta chains below were found in one sample sequenced in a study of cytomegalovirus exposure and HLA in healthy donors (TCRdb year 2017). Receptors were amplified or captured by the immunoSEQ multiplex PCR assay. For the multiplex PCR, a mixture combining 60 forward primers for TCR Vbeta segments and 13 reverse primers for TCR Jbeta segments was used. TCRdb stores this immuneACCESS table with in-frame sequences only. Part of the clones is absent; in the studies checked, under half of the shortfall reflects unresolved V genes, and no reason is known for the rest. In this sample the table shows about 200,000 clones, over 65% of which occur a single time. The top ten constitute 1.5% to 2% of the sample. Sequencing was carried out using PBMCs. These receptors were obtained from a woman aged 25 to 39 in good health and CMV-seronegative.

This clone was observed a handful of times. The chain employs TRBV7-9 and TRBJ2-7, with D perhaps TRBD2 (5 bases). This CDR3 is built from 14 residues. The germline gives CDR1 SEHNR, CDR2 FQNEAQ (reference sequence). V was clipped by 5 bases and J by 0 bases, with 11 bases between them. The CDR3 sequence is CASSPYEGSYEQYF. The CDR3 DNA reads as TGTGCCAGCAGCCCGTATGAGGGCTCCTACGAGCAGTACTTC.

V is TRBV15 and J is TRBJ2-1; 10 nucleotides match TRBD2. CDR3 length: 16 residues. V was clipped by 3 bases and J by 8 bases; unmatched bases: 10. CDR1 is LNHNV and CDR2 is YYDKDF in the germline V gene (reference sequence). CDR3 nucleotide sequence: TGTGCCACCAGCAGTCAAATTACTAGCGGGGTGGATGAGCAGTTCTTC. Residues: CATSSQITSGVDEQFF.

Regarding this clone: Other DNA sequences in the same sample also yield this CDR3. V gene TRBV18 combines with J gene TRBJ1-5; a possible D gene is TRBD1 (6 bases). Trimming took 3 bases from V and 4 from J, leaving 10 bases between them. Germline V gives CDR1 KGHSH, CDR2 LQKENI. The CDR3 has 14 residues. CDR3 amino acids: CASSPGQGNQPQHF. In DNA, the CDR3 is TGTGCCAGCTCACCGGGCCAGGGGAATCAGCCCCAGCATTTT.

The chain joins TRBV5-8 to TRBJ2-2; D unresolved. V was shortened by 0 bases and J by 7 bases, with 13 bases between the two germline ends. CDR3 size: 15 residues. Germline loops: CDR1 SGHTS, CDR2 YDEGEE. This chain's CDR3 is CASSLVSFRVGELFF. CDR3 nucleotide sequence: TGTGCCAGCAGCTTGGTTTCTTTCCGGGTCGGGGAGCTGTTTTTT.

The CDR3 coding sequence is TGTGCCAGCAGCCCCGACAGGTCGAACACTGAAGCTTTCTTT. Translated, it gives CASSPDRSNTEAFF. V is TRBV11-1 and J is TRBJ1-1, with D perhaps matching TRBD1 (6 bases). The germline V gene has CDR1 SGHAT and CDR2 FQDESV (reference sequence). The V end lost 5 bases, the J end lost 1 base, and 11 bases lay between the germline ends. The length of the CDR3 is 14 residues.

The V gene is TRBV20-1, the J gene TRBJ2-7; no clear D. Germline V CDR1 and CDR2: DFQATT, SNEGSKA (reference sequence). This CDR3 region has 11 residues. V shed 1 base and J shed 2 bases, with 3 bases lying between them. In DNA form, the CDR3 reads TGCAGTGCTAGAGTTACCTACGAGCAGTACTTC. Translation gives CSARVTYEQYF.

The chain has TRBV5-1 and TRBJ2-7, with D possibly being TRBD2 (6 bases). CDR3 length equals 15 residues. CDR1 and CDR2 from the germline V gene are SGHRS and YFSETQ. Deletions cut 4 bases from V and 5 bases from J, with 19 bases between. The CDR3 loop reads CASSARGLSQHEQYF. Here the CDR3 DNA reads TGCGCCAGCAGCGCCCGGGGACTTAGTCAGCACGAGCAGTACTTC.

This clone was counted only a few times. The chain employs TRBV19 and TRBJ1-5; D unresolved. The ends were cut back, 0 bases at V and 4 bases at J, with 7 bases in the middle. This CDR3 comprises 14 residues. Germline CDR1 LNHDA, CDR2 SQIVND (reference sequence). In nucleotides, the CDR3 is TGTGCCAGTAGTATAGATCAGTGGAATCAGCCCCAGCATTTT. Protein: CASSIDQWNQPQHF.

The chain employs TRBV5-6 and TRBJ2-7, with 7 bases matching TRBD2. J was trimmed by 5 bases and V by 0 bases; bases with no gene match: 8. The CDR3 contains 15 residues. In germline, CDR1 is SGHDT, CDR2 YYEEEE. CDR3 residues: CASSLAWREINEQYF. The CDR3 nucleotides are TGTGCCAGCAGCTTGGCCTGGCGGGAGATCAACGAGCAGTACTTC.

In the case of this clone: Other DNA sequences in the sample encode the same CDR3. The rearrangement uses TRBV15 and TRBJ2-2; D call uncertain. The ends were cut back, 0 bases at V and 6 bases at J, with 8 bases in the middle. The CDR3 runs 14 residues. Germline assignment: CDR1 LNHNV and CDR2 YYDKDF (reference sequence). CDR3 protein: CATSRDISSGELFF. For the CDR3, the DNA is TGTGCCACCAGCAGAGATATTAGCTCCGGGGAGCTGTTTTTT.

The rearrangement links TRBV19 to TRBJ1-1; maybe TRBD1 (5 bases). Trimming cost V 4 bases and J 5 bases, with 14 bases left between them. Germline V gene sequence: CDR1 LNHDA, CDR2 SQIVND (reference sequence). The CDR3 spans 14 residues. CDR3 sequence reads: CASSTFWGVTEAFF. CDR3 nucleotides: TGTGCCAGTAGTACGTTTTGGGGGGTGACTGAAGCTTTCTTT.

This sequence joins TRBV6-5 and TRBJ2-5, with D unresolved. TRBJ2-7 matches the DNA end more closely, so the J call is doubtful. The CDR3 sequence is 13 residues long. Germline CDR1 is MNHEY and CDR2 is SVGAGI. CDR3 in amino acids: CASSPTSSYEQYF. The DNA of the CDR3 is TGTGCCAGCAGTCCAACGAGCTCCTACGAGCAGTACTTC.

V usage is TRBV5-8 and J usage is TRBJ1-2; weak D call: TRBD1 (5 bases). CDR3 size: 13 residues. CDR1 and CDR2 (germline): SGHTS, YDEGEE. Trimming cost V 9 bases and J 3 bases, with 15 bases left between them. The CDR3 sequence: CANARGRDYGYTF. CDR3 in DNA: TGTGCCAACGCGCGGGGCAGAGACTATGGCTACACCTTC.

The V gene is TRBV18, the J gene TRBJ1-5, with 11 bases that match TRBD1. This CDR3 is 15 amino acids long. Unmatched junction bases numbered 3, after V lost 3 bases and J lost 5 bases. Per the germline V gene, CDR1 is KGHSH and CDR2 is LQKENI. This CDR3 is CASSPGQGVDQPQHF. The CDR3 DNA follows: TGTGCCAGCTCACCGGGACAGGGGGTAGATCAGCCCCAGCATTTT. The full variable domain, completed using reference TRBV18 and TRBJ1-5, is NAGVMQNPRHLVRRRGQEARLRCSPMKGHSHVYWYRQLPEEGLKFMVYLQKENIIDESGMPKERFSAEFPKEGPSILRIQQVVRGDSAAYFCASSPGQGVDQPQHFGDGTRLSIL.

The V call is TRBV6-1, the J call TRBJ1-5; 10 bases map to TRBD1. V lost 2 bases and J lost 7; bases outside the gene matches: 8. Germline CDR1 MNHNS, CDR2 SASEGT. This CDR3 contains 16 residues. CDR3 nucleotides: TGTGCCAGCAGTGAATACCTGGGGACAGGGGACCAGCCCCAGCATTTT. Protein: CASSEYLGTGDQPQHF.

With respect to this clone: Within the sample, other DNA sequences also encode this same CDR3. The chain has TRBV19 and TRBJ1-2; D gene uncertain. With 6 bases removed from V and 2 bases from J, the gap between germline ends came to 7 bases. CDR1 is LNHDA and CDR2 is SQIVND in the germline V gene (reference sequence). The CDR3 is made up of 12 amino acids. CDR3 nucleotides: TGTGCCAGTAGAGATCGGAACTATGGCTACACCTTC. It encodes CASRDRNYGYTF.

This sequence joins TRBV6-5 and TRBJ1-1; TRBD1 matches 8 bases. CDR1 and CDR2 from the germline V gene are MNHEY and SVGAGI. CDR3 size: 15 residues. J gave up 4 bases and V 0 bases, and 4 bases lay outside the gene matches. CDR3 protein: CASSYSRQGSTEAFF. The DNA of the CDR3 is TGTGCCAGCAGTTACTCGAGACAGGGGAGCACTGAAGCTTTCTTT.